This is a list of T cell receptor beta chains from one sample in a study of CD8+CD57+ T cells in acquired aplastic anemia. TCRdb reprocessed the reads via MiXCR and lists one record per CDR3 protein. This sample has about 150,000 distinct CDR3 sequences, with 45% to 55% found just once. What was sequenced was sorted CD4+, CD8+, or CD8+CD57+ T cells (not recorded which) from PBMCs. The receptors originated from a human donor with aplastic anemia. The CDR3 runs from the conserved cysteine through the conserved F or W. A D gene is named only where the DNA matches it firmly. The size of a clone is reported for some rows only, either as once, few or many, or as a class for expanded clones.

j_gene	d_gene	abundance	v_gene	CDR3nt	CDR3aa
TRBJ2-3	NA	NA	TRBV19	TGTGCCAGTAGTATTTATGGCAGAGGGGGCACAGATACGCAGTATTTT	CASSIYGRGGTDTQYF
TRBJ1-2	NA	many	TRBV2	TGTGCCAGCAGTGAAAGCGGGACTAACTATGGCTACACCTTC	CASSESGTNYGYTF
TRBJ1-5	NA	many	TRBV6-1	TGTGCCAGCAGGCCCCGGGGAGAGCCCCAGCATTTT	CASRPRGEPQHF
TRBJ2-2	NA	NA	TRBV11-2	TGTGCCAGCAGCCCACACGAAAATTTGGCCGGGGAGCTGTTTTTT	CASSPHENLAGELFF
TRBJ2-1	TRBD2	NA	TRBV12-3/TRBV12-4	TGTGCCAGCAGTTACGGCGGGGGGGCCAACAATGAGCAGTTCTTC	CASSYGGGANNEQFF
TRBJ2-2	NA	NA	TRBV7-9	TGTGCCAGCAGCTTGAGAGGGTTAACCACCGGGGAGCTGTTTTTT	CASSLRGLTTGELFF
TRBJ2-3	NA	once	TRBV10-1	TGCGCCAGCAGTCGTCAGCCTGGTCGGGATACGCAGTATTTT	CASSRQPGRDTQYF
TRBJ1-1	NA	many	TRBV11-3	TGTGCCAGCAGGGAACGGGGGGACGCGACTTTCTTT	CASRERGDATFF
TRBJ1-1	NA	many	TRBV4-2	TGTGCCAGCAGCCACTACCCCACTGAAGCTTTCTTT	CASSHYPTEAFF
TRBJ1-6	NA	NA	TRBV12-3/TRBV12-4	TGTGCCAGCAGTGTGGCCCTCAGTTCACCCCTCCACTTT	CASSVALSSPLHF
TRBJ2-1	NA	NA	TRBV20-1	TGCAGTGCTAGAGGAGGTAGCTCCTACAATGAGCAGTTCTTC	CSARGGSSYNEQFF
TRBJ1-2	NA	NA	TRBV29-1	TGCAGCGTTGAGTCCCCAGGGGCGTTCGGTGGCTACACCTTC	CSVESPGAFGGYTF
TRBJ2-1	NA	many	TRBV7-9	TGTGCCAGCAGCGCCACTAGGGTGGAAAACAATGAGCAGTTCTTC	CASSATRVENNEQFF
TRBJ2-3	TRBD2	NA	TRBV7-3	TGTGCCAGCAGCTTACGGGGGCCGGGACTAGCGGGAGATACGCAGTATTTT	CASSLRGPGLAGDTQYF
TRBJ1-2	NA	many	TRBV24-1	TGTGCCACCAGTGATTTTGCTAGTGATGGCTACACCTTC	CATSDFASDGYTF
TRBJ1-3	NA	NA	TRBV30	TGTGCCTGGAGTGGACACTGGGCTGGAAACACCATATATTTT	CAWSGHWAGNTIYF
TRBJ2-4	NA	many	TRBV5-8	TGTGCCAGCAGCCTATGGGACGAGAGGTACTTC	CASSLWDERYF
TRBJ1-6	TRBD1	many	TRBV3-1	TGTGCCAGCAGCCAAGGGGGACAGGGCGGCTACTCACCCCTCCACTTT	CASSQGGQGGYSPLHF
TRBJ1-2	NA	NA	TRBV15	TGTGCCACCAGCAGGCTCCTACAGGGATCGGGCTACACCTTC	CATSRLLQGSGYTF
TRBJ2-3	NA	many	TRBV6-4	TGTGCCAGCAGTGAAAGCGCTACCCAAGATACGCAGTATTTT	CASSESATQDTQYF
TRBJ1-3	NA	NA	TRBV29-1	TGCAGCGGGGAGGTTGGAAACACCATATATTTT	CSGEVGNTIYF
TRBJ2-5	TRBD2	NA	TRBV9	TGTGCCAGCAGCTCACTAGCGGGAGTAGAGACCCAGTACTTC	CASSSLAGVETQYF
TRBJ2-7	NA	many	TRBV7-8	TGTGCCAGCAGCCCCCAGACTAGTTTGGCACTCGAGCAGTACTTC	CASSPQTSLALEQYF
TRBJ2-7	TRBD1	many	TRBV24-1	TGTGCCACCAGTGGCCCCTCAGAGGTACAGGGGGCCTTAGGAATCTACGAGCAGTACTTC	CATSGPSEVQGALGIYEQYF
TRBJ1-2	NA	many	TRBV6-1	TGTGCCAGCAGTGTAATGGCTGGCTACACCTTC	CASSVMAGYTF